The 24 T cell receptor beta chains given below trace back to one sample, sequenced in a study of cytomegalovirus exposure and HLA in healthy donors. The PCR employed 60 Vbeta primers together with 13 Jbeta primers. Sequencing used immunoSEQ multiplex PCR; TCRdb keeps in-frame clones, though not all of them. This table holds over 90,000 clones, approximately 64% found once. The sequencing input was PBMCs. These receptors all come from a human donor in good health.

The chain uses TRBV5-4 and TRBJ2-7, with D tentatively TRBD1 (6 bases). The germline gives CDR1 SGHNT, CDR2 YYREEE (reference sequence). The V end was cut by 2 bases, the J end by 6 bases, with 24 bases between. This CDR3 spans 17 amino acids. CDR3 sequence: CASSFLLMTGRASEQYF. The DNA of the CDR3 is TGTGCCAGCAGCTTCCTCCTGATGACAGGACGTGCGAGCGAGCAGTACTTC.

The gene calls are TRBV29-1 and TRBJ2-5, with D perhaps TRBD1 (6 bases). V lost 5 bases, J lost 3 bases, and 10 bases lay in between. This CDR3 is 12 amino acids long. CDR1 and CDR2 from the germline V gene are SQVTM and ANQGSEA. CDR3 nucleotides: TGCAGCGTTTCCGGGACAAAAGAGACCCAGTACTTC. This sequence encodes CSVSGTKETQYF.

In its sample, this clone was seen a few times. The J gene is TRBJ2-7, the V gene TRBV2; 10 bases map to TRBD2. Germline V lookup: CDR1 SNHLY, CDR2 FYNNEI. This CDR3 region has 14 residues. The trim removed 5 bases at V and 4 bases at J, leaving 5 bases unmatched. CDR3: CASSILAGFYEQYF. In DNA, the CDR3 is TGTGCCAGCAGTATACTAGCGGGGTTTTACGAGCAGTACTTC.

The genes are TRBV5-1 and TRBJ1-1; 10 nucleotides match TRBD1. With 4 bases clipped from V and 1 base from J, the junction kept 4 bases outside the gene matches. Germline CDR1 reads SGHRS; CDR2 reads YFSETQ. This CDR3 is built from 15 residues. The CDR3 sequence is CASSRRDRGNTEAFF. In DNA form, the CDR3 reads TGCGCCAGCAGCAGACGGGACAGGGGGAACACTGAAGCTTTCTTT. The entire variable domain, with the rest obtained from reference TRBV5-1 and TRBJ1-1, is as follows: KAGVTQTPRYLIKTRGQQVTLSCSPISGHRSVSWYQQTPGQGLQFLFEYFSETQRNKGNFPGRFSGRQFSNSRSEMNVSTLELGDSALYLCASSRRDRGNTEAFFGQGTRLTVV.

V is TRBV6-5 and J is TRBJ2-7; 7 positions match TRBD2. The CDR3 runs to 14 residues. Losses at the gene ends were 4 bases for V and 6 bases for J; bases not matched to a gene: 9. The germline V gene has CDR1 MNHEY and CDR2 SVGAGI. The CDR3 DNA sequence: TGTGCCAGCAGTTCCCGACTAGCTCGGGGCGAGCAGTACTTC. Encoded protein: CASSSRLARGEQYF.

The V gene is TRBV7-9, the J gene TRBJ2-2; 12 bases line up with TRBD2. The length of the CDR3 is 18 residues. V was pared by 1 base and J by 1 base, with 4 bases of the junction left unmatched. Germline-derived CDR1 and CDR2 are SEHNR and FQNEAQ (reference sequence). In DNA, the CDR3 is TGTGCCAGCAGCTTAGAGCTAGCGGGAGGGATGAACACCGGGGAGCTGTTTTTT. Residues: CASSLELAGGMNTGELFF.

V and J are TRBV2 and TRBJ2-1; 9 positions match TRBD2. The CDR3 is made up of 14 amino acids. The ends lost 6 bases at V and 7 bases at J; junction bases unmatched: 7. Per the germline V gene, CDR1 is SNHLY and CDR2 is FYNNEI. For the CDR3, the DNA is TGTGCCAGCAGATTAGCGGGAGTGAGGAATGAGCAGTTCTTC. It translates to CASRLAGVRNEQFF.

The J gene is TRBJ1-2, the V gene TRBV25-1; D is unclear. The length of the CDR3 is 14 residues. CDR1 MGHDK and CDR2 SYGVNS come from the germline V gene. The V and J ends lost 3 bases and 6 bases respectively, with 14 bases between them. The CDR3: CASSDTKSRDGYTF. Written as DNA, the CDR3 is TGTGCCAGCAGTGACACCAAAAGCCGGGATGGCTACACCTTC.

This clone has a handful of counts. CDR3 residues: CATAPDRVNEQFF. The CDR3 region has the DNA TGCGCCACCGCCCCGGACAGGGTCAATGAGCAGTTCTTC. The chain couples TRBV10-1 to TRBJ2-1; 8 bases align to TRBD1. The V gene end was trimmed by 10 bases and the J gene end by 6 bases; junction bases not matched to a gene: 8. This CDR3 is built from 13 residues. Germline V gene lookup returns CDR1 WNHNN and CDR2 SYGVQD (reference sequence).

The chain carries TRBV9 and TRBJ2-1; TRBD2 aligns across 8 bases. V was clipped by 2 bases and J by 0 bases; unmatched bases: 16. The CDR3 length is 20 residues. Germline values: CDR1 SGDLS, CDR2 YYNGEE. CDR3 sequence: CASSVLSSSGPMSSYNEQFF. DNA of the CDR3: TGTGCCAGCAGCGTCTTATCCTCTAGCGGGCCTATGAGCTCCTACAATGAGCAGTTCTTC.

The V gene is TRBV6-1, the J gene TRBJ2-1, with 8 bases lining up with TRBD2. The germline V gene encodes CDR1 MNHNS and CDR2 SASEGT. This CDR3 contains 17 residues. Losses at the gene ends were 0 bases for V and 3 bases for J; bases not matched to a gene: 7. In DNA, the CDR3 is TGTGCCAGCAGTGAAGCCCAGCGGGAGAGGGTCTACAATGAGCAGTTCTTC. It yields the protein CASSEAQRERVYNEQFF.

V gene TRBV4-1 combines with J gene TRBJ1-4, with 7 bases identical to TRBD1. In germline, CDR1 is MGHRA, CDR2 YSYEKL. V was clipped by 4 bases and J by 3 bases; unmatched bases: 14. This CDR3 has 18 amino acids. CDR3 DNA: TGCGCCAGCAGCCCAGGAAATCTTAAGGGGGCAGCTAATGAAAAACTGTTTTTT. It is translated as CASSPGNLKGAANEKLFF.

The CDR3 region is CVRSHQPGGTKNIQYF. The CDR3 DNA is TGTGTCAGAAGCCATCAGCCCGGGGGAACCAAAAACATTCAGTACTTC. This rearrangement joins TRBV7-5 to TRBJ2-4; the DNA was not used to check the table's D call, TRBD2. TRBV7-5 is classified as a pseudogene. This CDR3 has 16 residues.

The rearrangement links TRBV30 to TRBJ1-2, with TRBD1 matching over 7 bases. Germline CDR1 GTSNPN, CDR2 SVGIG (reference sequence). V lost 0 bases and J lost 6; bases outside the gene matches: 4. This CDR3 is built from 13 residues. The CDR3 DNA follows: TGTGCCTGGAGTGTACGGCAGGGGGATGGCTACACCTTC. This codes for CAWSVRQGDGYTF.

The V call is TRBV7-9, the J call TRBJ2-1, with D maybe TRBD2 (6 bases). From germline, CDR1 is SEHNR and CDR2 FQNEAQ (reference sequence). Between the trimmed V and J ends, which lost 5 bases and 5 bases, there was a span of 10 bases. The CDR3 runs 13 residues. In nucleotides, the CDR3 is TGTGCCAGCAGCCTCGGGAGCAACAATGAGCAGTTCTTC. Amino acids: CASSLGSNNEQFF.

The V gene is TRBV18, the J gene TRBJ1-1; D gene ambiguous. V was cut by 2 bases and J by 1 base, with 8 bases left in between. CDR3 length: 14 residues. CDR1 is KGHSH, CDR2 LQKENI, per germline. The CDR3 reads CASSPTGGNTEAFF. CDR3 coding DNA: TGTGCCAGCTCACCAACGGGAGGGAACACTGAAGCTTTCTTT.

This clone was detected only a few times. V gene TRBV6-6 combines with J gene TRBJ1-1; D is uncertain. Looked up from germline, CDR1 is MNHNY and CDR2 is SVGAGI (reference sequence). The V end was cut by 5 bases, the J end by 4 bases, with 5 bases between. This CDR3 spans 11 amino acids. In DNA form, the CDR3 reads TGTGCCAGCAGTCTATTCACTGAAGCTTTCTTT. As protein: CASSLFTEAFF.

The chain carries TRBV11-2 and TRBJ2-3; 8 bases line up with TRBD1. V lost 3 bases and J lost 0; bases outside the gene matches: 2. This CDR3 is 15 amino acids long. Germline V lookup: CDR1 SGHAT, CDR2 FQNNGV. CDR3 coding DNA: TGTGCCAGCAGCTTCCGGGACAGGAGCACAGATACGCAGTATTTT. The encoded protein is CASSFRDRSTDTQYF.

V gene TRBV9 combines with J gene TRBJ2-2, with 7 bases fitting TRBD2. The trim removed 2 bases at V and 0 bases at J, leaving 1 base unmatched. Looked up from germline, CDR1 is SGDLS and CDR2 is YYNGEE. The CDR3 totals 15 residues. CDR3 nucleotide sequence: TGTGCCAGCAGCGTGGGAGGGGCGAACACCGGGGAGCTGTTTTTT. Protein product: CASSVGGANTGELFF.

This chain uses TRBV7-9 with TRBJ1-5; 9 bases fit TRBD1. CDR3 size: 18 residues. Germline V CDR1 and CDR2: SEHNR, FQNEAQ (reference sequence). V dropped 5 bases and J dropped 7; count of bases not matched to a gene: 18. CDR3 sequence (DNA): TGTGCCAGCAGCCACCACGCCGAAACCGGGACAGGGTTGCAGCCCCAGCATTTT. Translation gives CASSHHAETGTGLQPQHF. Variable domain in full (rest from reference TRBV7-9 and TRBJ1-5): DTGVSQNPRHKITKRGQNVTFRCDPISEHNRLYWYRQTLGQGPEFLTYFQNEAQLEKSRLLSDRFSAERPKGSFSTLEIQRTEQGDSAMYLCASSHHAETGTGLQPQHFGDGTRLSIL.

The gene calls are TRBV5-3 and TRBJ2-3; a weak D match, TRBD2 (6 bases). TRBV5-3 is placed among ORFs of uncertain function. This CDR3 has 16 residues. Trimming pared 2 bases from V and 4 bases from J, leaving 17 bases between. DNA of the CDR3: TGTGCCAGAAGCTTAAGTGGCGGGATAGTCGCAGATACGCAGTATTTT. This codes for CARSLSGGIVADTQYF.

The rearrangement uses TRBV5-4 and TRBJ2-1; TRBD2 agrees at 7 bases. This CDR3 comprises 19 residues. The junction had 25 bases not matched to a gene; V was cut back by 6 bases and J by 7 bases. Germline-derived CDR1 and CDR2 are SGHNT and YYREEE (reference sequence). The CDR3 protein is CASTSRTWASGATWNEQFF. In nucleotides, the CDR3 is TGTGCCAGCACTAGTCGAACCTGGGCTAGCGGCGCGACTTGGAATGAGCAGTTCTTC.

This chain uses TRBV19 with TRBJ1-3; D gene ambiguous. The CDR3 is 12 residues long. The germline V and J ends were trimmed by 5 bases and 2 bases, with 4 bases remaining between them. Germline-derived CDR1 and CDR2 are LNHDA and SQIVND (reference sequence). DNA for the CDR3: TGTGCCAGTAGTTCGGCTGGAAACACCATATATTTT. This encodes CASSSAGNTIYF.

The chain has TRBV28 and TRBJ2-4, with TRBD1 identical over 9 bases. The CDR3 has 14 residues. J lost 4 bases, V lost 4 bases, and 2 bases had no gene match. The germline gives CDR1 MDHEN, CDR2 SYDVKM. The CDR3 DNA is TGTGCCAGCAGTTCCGGGACAGGGAAAAACATTCAGTACTTC. Residues: CASSSGTGKNIQYF.